This T cell receptor beta chain was profiled in a study of shared clonotypes between healthy human individuals. Study-wide results and limits: Clonotypes shared by all four donors outscored non-shared clonotypes in generation probability. As a rule, naive subsets had a larger estimated richness than memory subsets.

Naive CD45RA+ and memory CD45RA-negative subsets were split from CD4+ cells. To note about this clone: The antigen is unknown.

Each cell subset's genomic DNA was divided evenly among several immunoSEQ plates. Generated by immunoSEQ multiplex PCR, the TCRdb table keeps only in-frame clones and is missing some. The table lists 950,000 to 1,200,000 clones, roughly 80% of them singletons. Unmatched junction bases numbered 5, after V lost 5 bases and J lost 4 bases. The CDR3 covers 14 residues. Germline assignment: CDR1 SNHLY and CDR2 FYNNEI. Sequencing was carried out using memory CD4+ T cells from PBMCs. Subset given: CD45RA-negative fraction. The gene calls are TRBV2 and TRBJ1-1; TRBD1 aligns across 9 bases. This receptor was taken from a man younger than 35 in good health. Some clones in this sample may be carry-over from other donors' samples. The CDR3 bases are TGTGCCAGCAGTACAGAGACAGGGGGCACTGAAGCTTTCTTT. Its translation: CASSTETGGTEAFF.